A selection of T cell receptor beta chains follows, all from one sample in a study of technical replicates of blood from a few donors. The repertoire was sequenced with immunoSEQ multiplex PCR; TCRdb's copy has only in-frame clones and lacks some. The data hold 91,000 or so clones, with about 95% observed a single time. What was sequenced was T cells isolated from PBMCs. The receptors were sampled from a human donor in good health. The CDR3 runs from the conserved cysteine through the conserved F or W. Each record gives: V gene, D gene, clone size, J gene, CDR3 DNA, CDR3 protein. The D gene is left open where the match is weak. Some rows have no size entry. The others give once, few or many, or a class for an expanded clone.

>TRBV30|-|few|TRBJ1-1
TGTGCCTGGAGTCAGGGGAACACTGAAGCTTTCTTT
CAWSQGNTEAFF
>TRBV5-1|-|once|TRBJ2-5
TGCGCCAGCAGCGTGGACAGCCAAGAGACCCAGTACTTC
CASSVDSQETQYF
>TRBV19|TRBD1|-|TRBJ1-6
TGTGCCAGTAGGCCCCTGGACAGGGACAATTCACCCCTCCACTTT
CASRPLDRDNSPLHF
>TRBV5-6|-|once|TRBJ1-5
TGTGCCAGCAGCTCCACTTGGGCGGGCACTAATCAGCCCCAGCATTTT
CASSSTWAGTNQPQHF
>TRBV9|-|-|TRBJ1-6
TGTGCCAGCAGCGTAGATGAGTATAATTCACCCCTCCACTTT
CASSVDEYNSPLHF
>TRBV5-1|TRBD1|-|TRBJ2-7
TGCGCCAGCAGCACGTCCGGGACAGTCTCCTACGAGCAGTACTTC
CASSTSGTVSYEQYF
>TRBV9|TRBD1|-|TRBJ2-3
TGTGCCAGCGGAGGGGGACAGGGACTAGATACGCAGTATTTT
CASGGGQGLDTQYF
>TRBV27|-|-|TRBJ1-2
TGTGCCAGCAGTCCTCAGGGCTCCTATGGCTACACCTTC
CASSPQGSYGYTF
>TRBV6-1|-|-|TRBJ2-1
TGTGCCAGCAGTGAAGCCAGGTTTACTTACAATGAGCAGTTCTTC
CASSEARFTYNEQFF
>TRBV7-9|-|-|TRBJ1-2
TGTGCCAGCAGCTTGGCCTACAGGGATGGCTACACCTTC
CASSLAYRDGYTF
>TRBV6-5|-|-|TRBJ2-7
TGTGCCAGCAGTCCCGGGACATCTGGCTCCTACGAGCAGTACTTC
CASSPGTSGSYEQYF
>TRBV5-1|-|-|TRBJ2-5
TGCGCCAGCAGCTCCCCAGCGGCCTTCCAAGAGACCCAGTACTTC
CASSSPAAFQETQYF
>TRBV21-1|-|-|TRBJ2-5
TGTGCCAGCAGGGAGGGGTGGAGGGGCCTCCCATGCCAAGAGACCCAGTACTTC
CASREGWRGLPCQETQYF
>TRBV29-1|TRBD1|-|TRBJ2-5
TGCAGCGTTGATGGGACAGGGGCACAAGAGACCCAGTACTTC
CSVDGTGAQETQYF
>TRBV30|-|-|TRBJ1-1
TGTGCCTGGAGTCCCCTTTCCCAGGGGAACACTGAAGCTTTCTTT
CAWSPLSQGNTEAFF
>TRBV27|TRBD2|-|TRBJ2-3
TGTGCCAGCAGTTCCCACGGGACTAGTAAGGCTGTGGATACGCAGTATTTT
CASSSHGTSKAVDTQYF
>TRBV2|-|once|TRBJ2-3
TGTGCCAGCAGGGTACTAGCAGCCGATACGCAGTATTTT
CASRVLAADTQYF
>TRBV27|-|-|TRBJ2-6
TGTGCCAGCAGTTTATCGTTAGTTTTGTTAAGCTCTGGGGCCAACGTCCTGACTTTC
CASSLSLVLLSSGANVLTF
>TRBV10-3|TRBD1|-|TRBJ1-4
TGTGCCATCAGTGAGTCGAGAGGAGGGGACAGGGATGAAAAACTGTTTTTT
CAISESRGGDRDEKLFF
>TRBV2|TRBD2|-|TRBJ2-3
TGTGCCAGCAGTGAAGCTGGTGAGGCGGGAGGGCCCCAACGGGGCACAGATACGCAGTATTTT
CASSEAGEAGGPQRGTDTQYF